The T cell receptor (beta chain) described here comes from a study of early stage breast cancer tumors. Study overall: Of fewer than 20 invasive breast tumors, 11 to 12 were hormone receptor-positive, HER2-negative. Invasive lobular carcinomas made up about 30% of the 12 ER+/PR+/HER2- tumors.

Blood replicates held 0.5 ug DNA, tumor or normal breast approximately 1.5 ug, two each. The table came from immunoSEQ multiplex PCR; TCRdb's copy has only in-frame clones and leaves some out. The repertoire has fewer than 70,000 clones, over 60% of them found once; the top ten carry 3.4%. As to this clone: No antigen is known for it.

Regarding the study as a whole: Tumor and normal breast were distinguished via blood comparison in about 90% of the 16 patients.

V lost 5 bases to trimming and J lost 3 bases, with 15 bases between them. CDR3 length equals 15 residues. Germline lookup yields CDR1 MNHEY and CDR2 SMNVEV (reference sequence). The source material was blood. This chain links TRBV27 with TRBJ2-3; tentative D call: TRBD2 (6 bases). This TCR derives from a person in their twenties or thirties with breast cancer. This chain's CDR3 is CASSLLGGGTDTQYF. DNA for the CDR3: TGTGCCAGCAGTCTCCTCGGGGGAGGAACAGATACGCAGTATTTT.